This T cell receptor (beta chain) was recovered during a study of regulatory T cells in long-lasting Graves disease. Time point described: newly diagnosed GD, antithyroid drugs for less than 3 months. The TCR library was made from RNA extracted from PBMCs. Arm-PCR with iRepertoire HTBI primers amplified the CDR3 regions for these TCR beta libraries. TCRdb re-called the multiplex PCR reads with MiXCR, one entry per CDR3 protein. The sample consists of roughly 410,000 distinct CDR3 sequences, about 15% of them appearing once. This clonotype was detected a few times. The J segment lost 3 bases and the V segment lost 5 bases, leaving 6 bases of the junction unmatched. The CDR3 is made up of 14 amino acids. In germline, CDR1 is SGHVS, CDR2 FNYEAQ. These records were also assigned to another study, of T cells in Graves' hyperthyroidism and ophthalmopathy.

This chain joins TRBV7-6 and TRBJ1-2; 7 bases fit TRBD1. This sample comprised peripheral blood mononuclear cells (PBMCs), obtained at new diagnosis, from a patient treated with antithyroid drugs. This sequence originates from a woman aged 40 to 50 with Graves disease. CDR3 region: CASSPRGQYYGYTF. CDR3 DNA: TGTGCCAGCAGCCCTAGGGGACAGTACTATGGCTACACCTTC. The full variable domain, its missing parts supplied by reference TRBV7-6 and TRBJ1-2, is GAGVSQSPRYKVTKRGQDVALRCDPISGHVSLYWYRQALGQGPEFLTYFNYEAQQDKSGLPNDRFSAERPEGSISTLTIQRTEQRDSAMYRCASSPRGQYYGYTFGSGTRLTVV.